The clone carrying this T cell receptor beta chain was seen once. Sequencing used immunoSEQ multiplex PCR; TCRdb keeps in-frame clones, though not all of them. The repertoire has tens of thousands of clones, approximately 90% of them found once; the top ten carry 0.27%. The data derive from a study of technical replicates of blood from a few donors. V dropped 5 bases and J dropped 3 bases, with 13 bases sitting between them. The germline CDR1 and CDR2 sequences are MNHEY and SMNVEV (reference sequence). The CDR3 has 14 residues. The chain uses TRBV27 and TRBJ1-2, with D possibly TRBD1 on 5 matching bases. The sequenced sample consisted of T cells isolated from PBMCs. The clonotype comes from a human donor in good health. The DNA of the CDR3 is TGTGCCAGCAGTCAGGCGGGACTGTACTATGGCTACACCTTC. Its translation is CASSQAGLYYGYTF.